The source of this TCR beta chain is a study of cytomegalovirus exposure and HLA in healthy donors. The study ran its PCR with 60 Vbeta and 13 Jbeta primers. Assay used: immunoSEQ multiplex PCR; TCRdb lists only in-frame clones, some missing. The repertoire holds more than 95,000 clones, with roughly 78% as singletons. Germline loops: CDR1 LNHDA, CDR2 SQIVND (reference sequence). CDR3 size: 16 residues. Trimming pared 3 bases from V and 0 bases from J, leaving 15 bases between. The sequencing input was PBMCs. The TCR originated in a woman between 40 and 50 years old in good health and CMV-seronegative. The genes are TRBV19 and TRBJ2-7; D uncertain. DNA of the CDR3: TGTGCCAGTAGTATTTTCGTGATGGAGCACTCCTACGAGCAGTACTTC. This encodes CASSIFVMEHSYEQYF.